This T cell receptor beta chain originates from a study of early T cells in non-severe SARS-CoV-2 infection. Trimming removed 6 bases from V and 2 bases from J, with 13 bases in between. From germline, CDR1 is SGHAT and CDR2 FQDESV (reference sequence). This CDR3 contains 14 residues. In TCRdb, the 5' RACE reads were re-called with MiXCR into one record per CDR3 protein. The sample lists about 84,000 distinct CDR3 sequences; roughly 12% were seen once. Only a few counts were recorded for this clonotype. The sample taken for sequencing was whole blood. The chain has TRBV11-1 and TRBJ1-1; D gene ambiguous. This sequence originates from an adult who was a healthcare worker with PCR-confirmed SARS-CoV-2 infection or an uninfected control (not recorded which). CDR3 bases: TGTGCCAGCAGTGCCGGCGGACCAAACACTGAAGCTTTCTTT. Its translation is CASSAGGPNTEAFF.